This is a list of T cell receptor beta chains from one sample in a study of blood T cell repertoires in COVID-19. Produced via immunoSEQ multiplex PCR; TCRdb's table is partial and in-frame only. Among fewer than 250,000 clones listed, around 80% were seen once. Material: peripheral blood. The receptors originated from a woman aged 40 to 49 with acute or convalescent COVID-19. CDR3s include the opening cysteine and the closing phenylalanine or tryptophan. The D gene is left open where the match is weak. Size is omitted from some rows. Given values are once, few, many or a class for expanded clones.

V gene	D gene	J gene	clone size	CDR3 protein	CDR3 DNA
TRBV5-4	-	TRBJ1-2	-	CASSPRVAVDYGYTF	TGTGCCAGCAGCCCTCGGGTCGCGGTTGACTATGGCTACACCTTC
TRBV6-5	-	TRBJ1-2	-	CASSPGVEYGYTF	TGTGCCAGCAGCCCAGGGGTGGAGTATGGCTACACCTTC
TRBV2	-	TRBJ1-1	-	CASRYRAGNTEAFF	TGTGCCAGCAGGTACAGGGCGGGGAACACTGAAGCTTTCTTT
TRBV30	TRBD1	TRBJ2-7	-	CAWSPKSAGGSYEQYF	TGTGCCTGGAGTCCCAAGTCGGCAGGGGGCTCGTACGAGCAGTACTTC
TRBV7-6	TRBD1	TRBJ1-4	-	CASSLEAPRTGVRNEKLFF	TGTGCCAGCAGCCTAGAGGCCCCACGGACAGGGGTACGGAATGAAAAACTGTTTTTT
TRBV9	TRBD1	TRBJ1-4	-	CASSLRQGTNEKLFF	TGTGCCAGCAGCCTCCGACAGGGGACTAATGAAAAACTGTTTTTT
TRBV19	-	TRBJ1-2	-	CASSIPGTPYGYTF	TGTGCCAGTAGTATACCAGGGACACCCTATGGCTACACCTTC
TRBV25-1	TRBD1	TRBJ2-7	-	CASRDGTGYHEQYF	TGTGCCAGCAGGGACGGGACAGGGTACCACGAGCAGTACTTC
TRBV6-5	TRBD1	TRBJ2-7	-	CASRTEGQNYEQYF	TGTGCCAGCAGGACTGAGGGACAGAATTACGAGCAGTACTTC
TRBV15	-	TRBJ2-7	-	CATGTNYEQYF	TGTGCCACCGGGACAAACTACGAGCAGTACTTC
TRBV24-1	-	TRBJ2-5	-	CATSDLGGGRKEETQYF	TGTGCCACCAGTGATTTAGGTGGAGGCCGGAAGGAAGAGACCCAGTACTTC
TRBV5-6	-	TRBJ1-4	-	CASSLVHSPTNEKLFF	TGTGCCAGCAGCCTAGTACACTCCCCAACTAATGAAAAACTGTTTTTT
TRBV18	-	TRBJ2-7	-	CASSPYGQYEQYF	TGTGCCAGCTCACCATACGGACAGTACGAGCAGTACTTC
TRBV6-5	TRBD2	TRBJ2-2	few	CASRRLATGELFF	TGTGCCAGCAGAAGACTAGCGACCGGGGAGCTGTTTTTT
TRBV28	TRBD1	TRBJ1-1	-	CASSFGTGIAFF	TGTGCCAGCAGTTTCGGGACAGGAATAGCTTTCTTT
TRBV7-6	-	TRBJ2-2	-	CASSLRPEAGGAGGNTGELFF	TGTGCCAGCAGCTTAAGACCCGAGGCTGGAGGGGCAGGGGGTAACACCGGGGAGCTGTTTTTT
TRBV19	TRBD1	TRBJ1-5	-	CASSGTGGHVGNQPQHF	TGTGCCAGTAGTGGGACAGGGGGCCATGTGGGCAATCAGCCCCAGCATTTT
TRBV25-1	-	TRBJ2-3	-	CASSESGVDTQYF	TGTGCCAGCAGTGAATCGGGTGTAGATACGCAGTATTTT
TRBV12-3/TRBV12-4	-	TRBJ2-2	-	CASSVKARELFF	TGTGCCAGCAGCGTAAAAGCGAGGGAGCTGTTTTTT
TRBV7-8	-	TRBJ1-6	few	CASSLDRRGNSPLHF	TGTGCCAGCAGCTTAGACCGACGGGGTAATTCACCCCTCCACTTT
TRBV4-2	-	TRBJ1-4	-	CASSQDSATVVEKLFF	TGTGCCAGCAGCCAAGATTCGGCGACTGTGGTTGAAAAACTGTTTTTT